This T cell receptor beta chain comes out of a study of blood T cell repertoires in COVID-19. On the study more broadly: T cells, B-cell-depleted T cells, or PBMCs provided the cDNA or gDNA that served as material.

The participants were between about 18 and 100 years old and came from under 25 US areas. Among Cohort 3 donors, those recovered had two negative PCRs, clearance, or symptom resolution. The authors' processing: Nucleated cell counts were estimated from reference gene primer amplification. Clones were read by immunoSEQ multiplex PCR, and TCRdb kept only the in-frame ones, dropping some. Clone size and V and J calls were adopted from that table, with D and trimming inferred from the DNA. The data contain fewer than 200,000 clones, 83% of them singletons. V was clipped by 0 bases and J by 7 bases, with 13 bases between them. Germline assignment: CDR1 SGHDT and CDR2 YYEEEE. This CDR3 contains 14 residues.

Sequenced input: PBMCs or T cells enriched from blood (not recorded which). This receptor was obtained from a woman in her 50s who had recovered from COVID-19. The J gene is TRBJ1-2, the V gene TRBV5-6; a weak D match, TRBD1 (6 bases). The DNA for the CDR3 is TGTGCCAGCAGCTTGGCAACAGGGTCCCGTGGCTACACCTTC. It specifies CASSLATGSRGYTF. The full variable domain, with the rest looked up from reference TRBV5-6 and TRBJ1-2, is DAGVTQSPTHLIKTRGQQVTLRCSPKSGHDTVSWYQQALGQGPQFIFQYYEEEERQRGNFPDRFSGHQFPNYSSELNVNALLLGDSALYLCASSLATGSRGYTFGSGTRLTVV.